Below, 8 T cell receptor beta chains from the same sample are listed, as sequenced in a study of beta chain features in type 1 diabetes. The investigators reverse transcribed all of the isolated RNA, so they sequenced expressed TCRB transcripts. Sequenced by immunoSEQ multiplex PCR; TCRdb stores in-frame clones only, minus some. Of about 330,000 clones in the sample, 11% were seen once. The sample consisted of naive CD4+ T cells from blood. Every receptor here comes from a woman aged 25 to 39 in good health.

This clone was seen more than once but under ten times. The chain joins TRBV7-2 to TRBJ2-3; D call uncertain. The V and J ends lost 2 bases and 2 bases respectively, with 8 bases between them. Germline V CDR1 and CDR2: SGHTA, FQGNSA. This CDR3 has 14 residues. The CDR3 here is CASSLRQATDTQYF. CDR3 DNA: TGTGCCAGCAGCTTACGCCAGGCCACAGATACGCAGTATTTT.

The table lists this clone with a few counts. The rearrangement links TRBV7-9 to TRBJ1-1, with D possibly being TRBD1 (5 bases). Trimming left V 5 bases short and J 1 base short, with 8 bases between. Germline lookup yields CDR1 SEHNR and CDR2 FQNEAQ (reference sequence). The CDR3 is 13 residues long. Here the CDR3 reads CASSDTGNTEAFF. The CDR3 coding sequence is TGTGCCAGCAGCGACACAGGGAACACTGAAGCTTTCTTT.

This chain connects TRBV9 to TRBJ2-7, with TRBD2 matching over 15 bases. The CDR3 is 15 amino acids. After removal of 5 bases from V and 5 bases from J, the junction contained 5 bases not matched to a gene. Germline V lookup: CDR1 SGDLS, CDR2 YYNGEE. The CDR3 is CASSEGLAGGNEQYF. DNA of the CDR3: TGTGCCAGCAGTGAGGGACTAGCGGGAGGCAACGAGCAGTACTTC. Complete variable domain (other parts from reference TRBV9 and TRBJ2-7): DSGVTQTPKHLITATGQRVTLRCSPRSGDLSVYWYQQSLDQGLQFLIQYYNGEERAKGNILERFSAQQFPDLHSELNLSSLELGDSALYFCASSEGLAGGNEQYFGPGTRLTVT.

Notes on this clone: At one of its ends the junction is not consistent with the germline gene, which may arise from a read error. In DNA form, the CDR3 reads TGTGCCAGCACCTTAACTCCAGCGAACTATGGCTACACCTTC. Residues: CASTLTPANYGYTF. The rearrangement links TRBV7-6 to TRBJ1-2; D unresolved. Germline assignment: CDR1 SGHVS and CDR2 FNYEAQ. The CDR3 is 14 amino acids.

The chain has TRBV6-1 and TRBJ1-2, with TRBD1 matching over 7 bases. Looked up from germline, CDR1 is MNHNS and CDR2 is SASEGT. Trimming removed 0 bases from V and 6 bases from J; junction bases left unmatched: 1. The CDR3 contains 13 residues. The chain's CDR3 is CASSEAGTDGYTF. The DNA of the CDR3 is TGTGCCAGCAGTGAAGCCGGGACAGATGGCTACACCTTC.

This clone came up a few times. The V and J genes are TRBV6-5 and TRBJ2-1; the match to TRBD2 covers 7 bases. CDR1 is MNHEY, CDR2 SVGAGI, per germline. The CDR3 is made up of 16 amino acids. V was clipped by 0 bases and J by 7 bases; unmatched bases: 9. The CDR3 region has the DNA TGTGCCAGCAGTTACTCGGCGGGAGTCAAGGCGAATGAGCAGTTCTTC. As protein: CASSYSAGVKANEQFF.

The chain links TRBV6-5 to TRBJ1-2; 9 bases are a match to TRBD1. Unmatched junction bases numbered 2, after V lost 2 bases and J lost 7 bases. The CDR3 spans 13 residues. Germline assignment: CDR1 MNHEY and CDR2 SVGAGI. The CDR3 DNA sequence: TGTGCCAGCAGTTACGACAGGGGGGGTGGCTACACCTTC. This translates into CASSYDRGGGYTF.

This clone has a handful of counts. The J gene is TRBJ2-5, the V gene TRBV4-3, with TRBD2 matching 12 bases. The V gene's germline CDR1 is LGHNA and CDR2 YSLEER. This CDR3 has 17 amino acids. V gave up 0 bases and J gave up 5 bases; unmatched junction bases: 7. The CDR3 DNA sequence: TGCGCCAGCAGCCAAGATACTAGCGGGAGGAGGGGGGAGACCCAGTACTTC. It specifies CASSQDTSGRRGETQYF.